This T cell receptor (beta chain) emerged from a study of cytomegalovirus exposure and HLA in healthy donors. Study-level background: Earlier, 200 million or so T cells were analyzed, and fewer than 120 million unique TCR beta sequences were found among them. General study points: Presence/absence comparisons presumed near-even sequencing depth among donors.

The PCR was carried out with 60 Vbeta primers and 13 Jbeta primers. TCRdb's copy holds only in-frame clones and misses some; the assay was immunoSEQ multiplex PCR. The table lists 100,000 or so clones, approximately 82% of them singletons. About this clone: Its antigen is currently unknown.

This sequence was found in a man in his forties in good health and CMV-seronegative. The sample consisted of PBMCs.

CDR3 in amino acids: CASSLRGRTFF. The CDR3, as DNA: TGTGCCAGCAGTTTACGAGGGAGAACTTTCTTT. The chain carries TRBV27 and TRBJ1-1, with D uncertain. The CDR3 is 11 amino acids. Germline CDR1 MNHEY, CDR2 SMNVEV (reference sequence). The V and J ends lost 2 bases and 12 bases respectively, with 10 bases between them.